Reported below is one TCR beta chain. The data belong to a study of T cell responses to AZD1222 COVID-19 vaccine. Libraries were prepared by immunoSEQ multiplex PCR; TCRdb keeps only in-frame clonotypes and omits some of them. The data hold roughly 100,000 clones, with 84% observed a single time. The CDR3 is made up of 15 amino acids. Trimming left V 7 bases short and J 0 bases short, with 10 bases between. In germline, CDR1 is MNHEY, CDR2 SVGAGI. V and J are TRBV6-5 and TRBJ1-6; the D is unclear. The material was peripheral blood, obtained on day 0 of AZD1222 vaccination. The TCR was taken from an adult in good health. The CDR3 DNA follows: TGTGCCAGCACTACCCGGGGCTCCTATAATTCACCCCTCCACTTT. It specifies CASTTRGSYNSPLHF.